The 29 T cell receptor beta chains listed next were all sequenced from one sample in a study of blood T cell repertoires in COVID-19. Only in-frame clones appear in the TCRdb table, and some are missing; sequencing was by immunoSEQ multiplex PCR. This table has some 140,000 clones, 65% to 80% appearing once. Sample: peripheral blood. All receptors derive from a man in his sixties with acute or convalescent COVID-19.

The rearrangement joins TRBV5-5 to TRBJ2-5; 9 positions agree with TRBD1. The CDR3 sequence is 16 residues long. Germline lookup yields CDR1 SGHKS and CDR2 YYEKEE (reference sequence). V shed 0 bases, J shed 2 bases, and the junction held 5 bases outside the gene matches. CDR3 amino acids: CASSLASTGGQETQYF. In nucleotides, the CDR3 is TGTGCCAGCAGCTTGGCCTCGACAGGGGGACAAGAGACCCAGTACTTC.

CDR3 loop: CASRSGTGSTGIAEAFF. CDR3 nucleotide sequence: TGTGCCAGCAGGTCCGGGACAGGGAGTACCGGGATCGCTGAAGCTTTCTTT. V gene TRBV5-4 combines with J gene TRBJ1-1, with 9 bases matching TRBD1. CDR1 is SGHNT, CDR2 YYREEE, per germline (reference sequence). The CDR3 loop spans 17 amino acids. The junction had 17 bases not matched to a gene; V was cut back by 5 bases and J by 6 bases.

The chain joins TRBV19 to TRBJ1-6, with no clear D. CDR1 LNHDA and CDR2 SQIVND come from the germline V gene (reference sequence). The CDR3 has 15 amino acids. V lost 3 bases, J lost 7 bases, and 13 bases lay in between. The CDR3 DNA follows: TGTGCCAGTAGTATGGGAGTGGCAGTAAATTCACCCCTCCACTTT. Its translation: CASSMGVAVNSPLHF.

The V call is TRBV28, the J call TRBJ2-7; no reliable D call. Looked up from germline, CDR1 is MDHEN and CDR2 is SYDVKM. This CDR3 is built from 15 residues. The germline V and J ends were trimmed by 6 bases and 3 bases, with 18 bases remaining between them. The CDR3 nucleotides are TGTGCCAGCAGAAAAACTCTAGAATCTATCTACGAGCAGTACTTC. It is translated as CASRKTLESIYEQYF. Combining the CDR3 with reference TRBV28 and TRBJ2-7 gives the whole variable domain DVKVTQSSRYLVKRTGEKVFLECVQDMDHENMFWYRQDPGLGLRLIYFSYDVKMKEKGDIPEGYSVSREKKERFSLILESASTNQTSMYLCASRKTLESIYEQYFGPGTRLTVT.

This clone occurred once. The chain carries TRBV6-5 and TRBJ2-4; a weak D match, TRBD1 (6 bases). CDR3 length: 12 amino acids. Trimming removed 6 bases at V and 6 bases at J, with 9 bases between. The germline V gene encodes CDR1 MNHEY and CDR2 SVGAGI. The DNA of the CDR3 is TGTGCCAGCAGAGTGGACAGAAACATTCAGTACTTC. Translated: CASRVDRNIQYF.

This chain joins TRBV28 and TRBJ1-2, with 8 bases fitting TRBD1. V was pared by 7 bases and J by 8 bases, with 3 bases of the junction left unmatched. Germline V gene lookup returns CDR1 MDHEN and CDR2 SYDVKM. The CDR3 spans 11 residues. The CDR3 DNA reads TGTGCCAGCAAGGACAGGGCAGGCTACACCTTC. This translates into CASKDRAGYTF.

The chain couples TRBV6-5 to TRBJ1-5; 9 bases are shared with TRBD1. Looked up from germline, CDR1 is MNHEY and CDR2 is SVGAGI. V was clipped by 4 bases and J by 5 bases; unmatched bases: 0. The CDR3 consists of 13 residues. As DNA, the CDR3 is TGTGCCAGCAGTTGGACAGGGGATCAGCCCCAGCATTTT. It encodes CASSWTGDQPQHF.

This chain uses TRBV6-6 with TRBJ2-5; tentatively, D is TRBD2 (6 bases). Germline CDR1 is MNHNY and CDR2 is SVGAGI (reference sequence). The CDR3 runs to 14 residues. The V end was cut by 2 bases, the J end by 2 bases, with 9 bases between. The chain's CDR3 is CASSYRGNQETQYF. CDR3 nucleotides: TGTGCCAGCAGTTACCGGGGGAATCAAGAGACCCAGTACTTC.

The V and J genes are TRBV5-1 and TRBJ1-2; D is unclear. In germline, CDR1 is SGHRS, CDR2 YFSETQ. The CDR3 is made up of 13 amino acids. Trimming took off 2 bases at V and 7 bases at J, with 12 bases between the two ends. CDR3 nucleotides: TGCGCCAGCAGCTTCGACATCACTGTTGGCTACACCTTC. Residues: CASSFDITVGYTF.

The chain couples TRBV5-5 to TRBJ2-1; the match to TRBD1 covers 10 bases. The germline V gene encodes CDR1 SGHKS and CDR2 YYEKEE (reference sequence). The CDR3 loop spans 16 amino acids. V trimming: 4 bases; J trimming: 3 bases; junction bases outside the gene matches: 7. The CDR3 sequence: CASSTTGTGVYNEQFF. The CDR3 DNA reads as TGTGCCAGCAGCACTACCGGGACAGGGGTCTACAATGAGCAGTTCTTC.

The V gene is TRBV11-3, the J gene TRBJ2-3, with a possible D match to TRBD2 (6 bases). Germline V lookup: CDR1 SGHNT, CDR2 YENEEA. The CDR3 spans 13 residues. Trimming shortened V by 3 bases and J by 4 bases, and 8 bases separated the two germline ends. The CDR3 loop is CASSFGEADTQYF. CDR3 sequence (DNA): TGTGCCAGCAGCTTCGGGGAGGCAGATACGCAGTATTTT.

J is TRBJ2-1 and V is TRBV9, with 9 bases matching TRBD2. J lost 5 bases, V lost 0 bases, and 3 bases had no gene match. This CDR3 region has 15 residues. Germline V gives CDR1 SGDLS, CDR2 YYNGEE. CDR3 DNA sequence: TGTGCCAGCAGCGTAGACCCTAGCGGGAACAATGAGCAGTTCTTC. Translating it yields CASSVDPSGNNEQFF.

The chain has TRBV9 and TRBJ2-3; 10 positions match TRBD2. Germline V gene sequence: CDR1 SGDLS, CDR2 YYNGEE. The ends lost 0 bases at V and 1 base at J; junction bases unmatched: 5. There are 17 residues in the CDR3. CDR3 in amino acids: CASSVAPSGSGTDTQYF. The CDR3 nucleotides read TGTGCCAGCAGCGTAGCCCCTAGCGGGAGCGGCACAGATACGCAGTATTTT.

The chain recombines TRBV11-3 with TRBJ2-3; TRBD1 matches 7 bases. This CDR3 is built from 14 residues. In germline, CDR1 is SGHNT, CDR2 YENEEA. J gave up 10 bases and V 2 bases, and 9 bases lay outside the gene matches. CDR3 in amino acids: CASSLRDSPGAQYF. CDR3 coding DNA: TGTGCCAGCAGCTTACGGGACAGCCCTGGGGCGCAGTATTTT.

This clone was counted only a few times. The chain carries TRBV7-8 and TRBJ2-7, with 7 bases matching TRBD2. Trimming cost V 5 bases and J 6 bases; bases outside gene matches: 4. The CDR3 extends over 12 amino acids. From germline, CDR1 is SGHVS and CDR2 FQNEAQ. The CDR3 loop is CASSLGGIEQYF. The DNA for the CDR3 is TGTGCCAGCAGCCTGGGAGGGATCGAGCAGTACTTC.

CDR3 nucleotides: TGTGCCAGCAGCTCAAGCGGTGGGGAGACCCAGTACTTC. Protein sequence: CASSSSGGETQYF. The genes are TRBV7-2 and TRBJ2-5, with a possible D match to TRBD2 (5 bases). The CDR3 is 13 residues long. Germline V gene lookup returns CDR1 SGHTA and CDR2 FQGNSA. V dropped 4 bases and J dropped 5 bases, with 11 bases sitting between them.

CDR3 nucleotides: TGTGCCAGCACCCCCCAGCAGGGTCGGCTGGGCACTGAAGCTTTCTTT. Protein sequence: CASTPQQGRLGTEAFF. This chain links TRBV14 with TRBJ1-1; D may be TRBD1 (5 bases). The CDR3 length is 16 residues. Germline V gene data show CDR1 as SGHDN and CDR2 as FVKESK. V was clipped by 7 bases and J by 4 bases, with 22 bases between them.

The chain couples TRBV27 to TRBJ2-1, with D maybe TRBD1 (5 bases). Trimming cost V 3 bases and J 9 bases, with 12 bases left between them. CDR3 size: 13 residues. Germline CDR1 reads MNHEY; CDR2 reads SMNVEV (reference sequence). Here the CDR3 reads CASSFSGASEQFF. CDR3 DNA sequence: TGTGCCAGCAGTTTCTCTGGGGCAAGTGAGCAGTTCTTC.

The chain combines TRBV5-4 with TRBJ2-3, with 12 bases that match TRBD2. CDR3 size: 16 residues. The germline V gene encodes CDR1 SGHNT and CDR2 YYREEE (reference sequence). With 4 bases clipped from V and 3 bases from J, the junction kept 6 bases outside the gene matches. The CDR3 nucleotides are TGTGCCAGCAGCCAGTCTAGCGGGAGGGGGACAGATACGCAGTATTTT. It encodes CASSQSSGRGTDTQYF.

The rearrangement joins TRBV9 to TRBJ1-4; D perhaps matches TRBD1 (5 bases). Per germline, CDR1 SGDLS and CDR2 YYNGEE. V was shortened by 4 bases and J by 7 bases, with 17 bases between the two germline ends. This CDR3 contains 15 residues. The CDR3 loop reads CASSPPQEGSEKLFF. DNA of the CDR3: TGTGCCAGCAGCCCCCCCCAGGAGGGGAGTGAAAAACTGTTTTTT.

The V and J genes are TRBV18 and TRBJ1-5; D ambiguous. V gave up 3 bases and J gave up 1 base, with 13 bases separating them. Germline V CDR1 and CDR2: KGHSH, LQKENI. The CDR3 is made up of 16 amino acids. The CDR3 bases are TGTGCCAGCTCACCCATAGACACCTCAAGCAATCAGCCCCAGCATTTT. It specifies CASSPIDTSSNQPQHF.

The chain combines TRBV2 with TRBJ1-6; D uncertain. The V and J ends lost 5 bases and 5 bases respectively, with 10 bases between them. From germline, CDR1 is SNHLY and CDR2 FYNNEI. The CDR3 is 14 residues long. CDR3 sequence reads: CASSPLQDNSPLHF. DNA for the CDR3: TGTGCCAGCAGTCCATTACAAGATAATTCACCCCTCCACTTT.

The chain couples TRBV11-2 to TRBJ2-7; TRBD2 agrees at 7 bases. CDR1 is SGHAT, CDR2 FQNNGV, per germline. V shed 7 bases and J 2 bases; nucleotides not matched to a gene: 14. The CDR3 spans 16 residues. In DNA, the CDR3 is TGTGCCAGCACCCGGGGGGTCGTAACCTCGGCCTACGAGCAGTACTTC. Protein product: CASTRGVVTSAYEQYF.

The chain employs TRBV28 and TRBJ2-7, with D possibly being TRBD2 (6 bases). The V and J ends lost 1 base and 3 bases respectively, with 16 bases between them. Germline values: CDR1 MDHEN, CDR2 SYDVKM. The CDR3 is made up of 16 amino acids. The CDR3 nucleotides read TGTGCCAGCAGTTTATCAGGTAGCGGTTCTTTCTACGAGCAGTACTTC. Translated, it gives CASSLSGSGSFYEQYF. The variable domain in full, completed from reference TRBV28 and TRBJ2-7, reads DVKVTQSSRYLVKRTGEKVFLECVQDMDHENMFWYRQDPGLGLRLIYFSYDVKMKEKGDIPEGYSVSREKKERFSLILESASTNQTSMYLCASSLSGSGSFYEQYFGPGTRLTVT.

This clone was detected once. Other nucleotide sequences from this sample produce the same CDR3. Written as DNA, the CDR3 is TGTGCCAGCAGCGCGGGACAGGGAACCTCCTACGAGCAGTACTTC. Amino acid sequence: CASSAGQGTSYEQYF. The rearrangement links TRBV9 to TRBJ2-7; 9 nucleotides line up with TRBD1. The CDR3 runs 15 residues. CDR1 and CDR2 from the germline V gene are SGDLS and YYNGEE. After removal of 3 bases from V and 0 bases from J, the junction contained 4 bases not matched to a gene.

The genes are TRBV6-6 and TRBJ1-5, with 7 bases that match TRBD1. The V gene end was trimmed by 7 bases and the J gene end by 4 bases; junction bases not matched to a gene: 10. The CDR3 contains 15 residues. Per germline, CDR1 MNHNY and CDR2 SVGAGI (reference sequence). The CDR3 DNA sequence: TGTGCCAGCACCACAGGGGAGGCCTGGAATCAGCCCCAGCATTTT. Residues: CASTTGEAWNQPQHF.

The chain has TRBV6-1 and TRBJ2-2, with 10 bases lining up with TRBD1. The CDR3 is 16 amino acids. The germline gives CDR1 MNHNS, CDR2 SASEGT. V was pared by 4 bases and J by 7 bases, with 9 bases of the junction left unmatched. CDR3 amino acids: CASSASGTGVLGELFF. The CDR3 DNA sequence: TGTGCCAGCAGTGCCTCCGGGACAGGGGTACTCGGGGAGCTGTTTTTT.

The chain joins TRBV5-1 to TRBJ1-1; D may be TRBD1 (5 bases). Trimming shortened V by 4 bases and J by 3 bases, and 13 bases separated the two germline ends. Germline V CDR1 and CDR2: SGHRS, YFSETQ. The CDR3 extends over 14 amino acids. This CDR3 is CASSVQGLDTEAFF. The CDR3 DNA is TGCGCCAGCAGCGTCCAGGGTCTCGACACTGAAGCTTTCTTT. Full variable domain (outside the CDR3, taken from reference TRBV5-1 and TRBJ1-1): KAGVTQTPRYLIKTRGQQVTLSCSPISGHRSVSWYQQTPGQGLQFLFEYFSETQRNKGNFPGRFSGRQFSNSRSEMNVSTLELGDSALYLCASSVQGLDTEAFFGQGTRLTVV.

This chain joins TRBV5-1 and TRBJ2-7; D perhaps matches TRBD2 (5 bases). Trimming removed 6 bases at V and 0 bases at J, with 16 bases between. This CDR3 is 15 amino acids long. Germline V gene lookup returns CDR1 SGHRS and CDR2 YFSETQ. CDR3 bases: TGCGCCAGCATGCTAGGGCAGACTACCTCCTACGAGCAGTACTTC. Translated: CASMLGQTTSYEQYF.